The 30 T cell receptor beta chains below all came from one sample that was sequenced in a study of Graves' ophthalmopathy and Graves' hyperthyroidism. From RNA, the CDR3 regions of TCR beta chains were amplified and sequenced. First-round RT-PCR with HTBI primers preceded a second-round multiplex PCR. Each CDR3 protein gets one entry after TCRdb re-called the multiplex PCR reads with MiXCR. The sample has 45,000 to 60,000 distinct CDR3 sequences, approximately 47% seen once; the top ten hold approximately 4.8%. Sequencing was done on a sample of peripheral blood. The receptors were gathered from an adult woman with Graves' ophthalmopathy.

This clonotype appeared once. J is TRBJ2-5 and V is TRBV24-1, with 12 bases that match TRBD2. The V gene's germline CDR1 is KGHDR and CDR2 SFDVKD. V was clipped by 8 bases and J by 4 bases; unmatched bases: 1. The CDR3 extends over 13 amino acids. CDR3 residues: CATKGLAGETQYF. The CDR3 region has the DNA TGTGCCACCAAGGGACTAGCGGGAGAGACCCAGTACTTC.

For this clonotype: One end of the junction does not line up with germline, which may come from a read error. The chain carries TRBV7-9 and TRBJ2-2; D uncertain. Germline-derived CDR1 and CDR2 are SEHNR and FQNEAQ (reference sequence). The length of the CDR3 is 13 residues. CDR3 sequence: CASNNPWAEELFF. Here the CDR3 DNA reads TGTGCCAGCAACAATCCATGGGCCGAGGAGCTCTTTTTT.

This clonotype was counted at least ten times. The chain uses TRBV28 and TRBJ2-3; 7 bases are shared with TRBD2. Germline V gene sequence: CDR1 MDHEN, CDR2 SYDVKM. V lost 6 bases and J lost 0; bases outside the gene matches: 9. CDR3 length: 16 amino acids. CDR3 residues: CASSDTSASSTDTQYF. The DNA for the CDR3 is TGTGCCAGCAGCGACACTAGCGCTTCTAGCACAGATACGCAGTATTTT.

On this clonotype itself: It is likely a read error, because the conserved phenylalanine at the end of the CDR3 is missing. No DNA is shown, since the ends of the CDR3 on it are uncertain; the CDR3 is the one TCRdb lists. The rearrangement uses TRBV20-1 and TRBJ2-1; TRBD1 is the table's D call and was not checked against the DNA. Germline CDR1 reads DFQATT; CDR2 reads SNEGSKA (reference sequence). The CDR3 is 15 amino acids in total, end residues counted. The CDR3 spells CSARDGREGLNEQLS.

The rearrangement links TRBV24-1 to TRBJ1-4; 10 positions match TRBD1. Germline V gene lookup returns CDR1 KGHDR and CDR2 SFDVKD. The CDR3 loop spans 14 amino acids. The J segment lost 7 bases and the V segment lost 5 bases, leaving 3 bases of the junction unmatched. The CDR3 DNA follows: TGTGCCACCAGTGCAGGGACAGGGGTTGAAAAACTGTTTTTT. This sequence encodes CATSAGTGVEKLFF.

In its sample, this clonotype is medium-sized. This sequence joins TRBV20-1 and TRBJ1-2; D is unresolved. Germline CDR1 is DFQATT and CDR2 is SNEGSKA (reference sequence). V lost 3 bases to trimming and J lost 10 bases, with 6 bases between them. This CDR3 contains 9 residues. The CDR3 spells CSAREDYTF. As DNA, the CDR3 is TGCAGTGCTAGGGAGGACTACACCTTC.

By frequency in the sample, this clonotype is medium-sized. The chain joins TRBV10-3 to TRBJ2-5, with TRBD1 matching 9 bases. Per the germline V gene, CDR1 is ENHRY and CDR2 is SYGVKD. J gave up 4 bases and V 10 bases, and 4 bases lay outside the gene matches. The CDR3 covers 12 residues. The CDR3 spells CATTGGGETQYF. DNA of the CDR3: TGTGCCACGACAGGGGGGGGAGAGACCCAGTACTTC.

On this clonotype: The junction departs from germline at one end; a sequencing error may be responsible. The rearrangement joins TRBV7-3 to TRBJ2-3, with D possibly called TRBD1 or TRBD2 (5 bases each). This CDR3 comprises 15 residues. Germline V lookup: CDR1 SGHTA, CDR2 FQGTGA. In DNA, the CDR3 is TGCGCCAGCAGCCTGGGACCGGGAAGAACAGATACGCAGAATTTT. This translates into CASSLGPGRTDTQNF. The full variable domain, its missing parts supplied by reference TRBV7-3 and TRBJ2-3, is GAGVSQTPSNKVTEKGKYVELRCDPISGHTALYWYRQSLGQGPEFLIYFQGTGAADDSGLPNDRFFAVRPEGSVSTLKIQRTERGDSAVYLCASSLGPGRTDTQNFGPGTRLTVL.

This clonotype was observed at least ten times. V usage is TRBV20-1 and J usage is TRBJ2-5; tentatively, D is TRBD1 (5 bases). The germline gives CDR1 DFQATT, CDR2 SNEGSKA (reference sequence). V shed 1 base and J shed 2 bases, with 23 bases lying between them. This CDR3 spans 18 amino acids. The CDR3 reads CSARGLATSNGAQETQYF. CDR3 DNA sequence: TGCAGTGCTAGAGGTCTGGCGACAAGCAATGGGGCGCAAGAGACCCAGTACTTC.

This clonotype is medium-sized (0.01 to 0.1%). V is TRBV7-9 and J is TRBJ2-1; unclear D gene. V gave up 5 bases and J gave up 6 bases, with 8 bases separating them. The CDR3 length is 12 residues. Per germline, CDR1 SEHNR and CDR2 FQNEAQ (reference sequence). CDR3 DNA sequence: TGTGCCAGCAGCCCCGGCACCAATGAGCAGTTCTTC. Its protein product is CASSPGTNEQFF.

This clonotype was counted at least ten times. The chain uses TRBV12-3 or TRBV12-4 and TRBJ1-3; 8 bases map to TRBD1. V lost 5 bases to trimming and J lost 4 bases; unmatched junction nucleotides: 7. This CDR3 region has 15 residues. The CDR3 protein is CASSPGGARGNTIYF. In DNA form, the CDR3 reads TGTGCCAGCAGTCCAGGGGGCGCGCGGGGAAACACCATATATTTT.

This clonotype was seen ten or more times. The chain has TRBV6-1 and TRBJ2-7; 7 nucleotides agree with TRBD1. CDR1 MNHNS and CDR2 SASEGT come from the germline V gene. The V gene end was trimmed by 2 bases and the J gene end by 1 base; junction bases not matched to a gene: 2. The CDR3 extends over 14 amino acids. The CDR3 DNA follows: TGTGCCAGCAGTGAAATGGGACAGTCCTACGAGCAGTACTTC. It specifies CASSEMGQSYEQYF.

This clonotype was detected only a few times. This may stem from a read error, because a much larger clone lies one nucleotide away. This sequence joins TRBV28 and TRBJ2-3; D is unresolved. The CDR3 spans 13 residues. Germline V gene data show CDR1 as MDHEN and CDR2 as SYDVKM. CDR3 sequence reads: CVSRRPPTDTQYF. The CDR3 DNA reads TGTGTCAGCAGACGACCACCCACAGATACGCAGTATTTT. The variable domain in full, with the rest retrieved from reference TRBV28 and TRBJ2-3, is DVKVTQSSRYLVKRTGEKVFLECVQDMDHENMFWYRQDPGLGLRLIYFSYDVKMKEKGDIPEGYSVSREKKERFSLILESASTNQTSMYLCVSRRPPTDTQYFGPGTRLTVL.

This clonotype is medium-sized (0.01 to 0.1%). The genes are TRBV24-1 and TRBJ1-6, with D tentatively TRBD1 (6 bases). Germline CDR1 and CDR2: KGHDR and SFDVKD. The CDR3 has 14 residues. Trimming left V 3 bases short and J 10 bases short, with 12 bases between. The CDR3 DNA reads as TGTGCCACCAGTGATGGGACAATGGCGTCACCCCTCCACTTT. Residues: CATSDGTMASPLHF.

This clonotype was seen at least ten times. V gene TRBV19 combines with J gene TRBJ2-3; TRBD2 matches at 8 bases. CDR3 length equals 16 residues. The ends lost 4 bases at V and 2 bases at J; junction bases unmatched: 8. Germline CDR1 and CDR2: LNHDA and SQIVND (reference sequence). The CDR3 is CASSRGAGVLTDTQYF. The CDR3 nucleotides are TGTGCCAGTAGTAGAGGAGCGGGAGTACTCACAGATACGCAGTATTTT.

This clonotype was counted a single time. The chain links TRBV10-3 to TRBJ2-5; 8 nucleotides line up with TRBD2. From germline, CDR1 is ENHRY and CDR2 SYGVKD. The CDR3 contains 17 residues. V dropped 3 bases and J dropped 5; count of bases not matched to a gene: 14. The CDR3 here is CAISDIGRAGDGETQYF. CDR3 nucleotide sequence: TGTGCCATCAGTGATATCGGGAGGGCCGGGGACGGGGAGACCCAGTACTTC.

This clonotype has ten or more counts. V and J are TRBV10-3 and TRBJ2-5; 11 bases are a match to TRBD1. V gave up 7 bases and J gave up 2 bases; unmatched junction bases: 3. The CDR3 runs to 14 residues. The V gene's germline CDR1 is ENHRY and CDR2 SYGVKD. CDR3 protein: CAIKGDRGQETQYF. The CDR3, as DNA: TGTGCCATCAAAGGGGACAGGGGGCAAGAGACCCAGTACTTC.

The table lists this clonotype with many counts. The rearrangement links TRBV27 to TRBJ2-5, with TRBD2 matching 10 bases. CDR3 length equals 14 residues. The germline CDR1 and CDR2 sequences are MNHEY and SMNVEV (reference sequence). Unmatched junction bases numbered 6, after V lost 6 bases and J lost 5 bases. The CDR3, as DNA: TGTGCCAGCAGATCCCTAGCGGGAGAGGAGACCCAGTACTTC. Protein sequence: CASRSLAGEETQYF.

As concerns this clonotype: At one end the junction does not follow the germline gene, possibly because of a read error. The chain uses TRBV6-1 and TRBJ2-4; maybe TRBD1 (5 bases). CDR1 MNHNS and CDR2 SASEGT come from the germline V gene. The CDR3 sequence is 16 residues long. CDR3 amino acids: CASTSWTTIAENIQYF. The CDR3 coding sequence is TGTGCCAGCACTTCATGGACAACAATAGCCGAAAACATTCAGTACTTC.

Regarding this clonotype: The CDR3 does not end in the conserved phenylalanine or tryptophan, so this is likely a read error. The limits of the CDR3 on the DNA are not certain, so only TCRdb's listed CDR3 is given. The J gene is TRBJ1-6, the V gene TRBV5-6. The CDR3 is 8 residues long, counting both termini. The germline V gene has CDR1 SGHDT and CDR2 YYEEEE. CDR3 sequence reads: CASSLVGR.

There are many counts of this clonotype. This rearrangement joins TRBV20-1 to TRBJ2-7; 13 bases line up with TRBD2. V was clipped by 3 bases and J by 5 bases; unmatched bases: 10. Germline CDR1 reads DFQATT; CDR2 reads SNEGSKA (reference sequence). This CDR3 is 16 amino acids long. As DNA, the CDR3 is TGCAGTGCTAGGGGCAGGACTAGCGGGAGTTTCAACGAGCAGTACTTC. It yields the protein CSARGRTSGSFNEQYF.

This clonotype was observed many times. This chain uses TRBV28 with TRBJ2-2, with a tentative D call TRBD2 (5 bases). This CDR3 region has 16 residues. V was cut by 2 bases and J by 3 bases, with 13 bases left in between. Germline V gives CDR1 MDHEN, CDR2 SYDVKM. The CDR3 reads CASSLGADLHTGELFF. The CDR3 DNA reads as TGTGCCAGCAGTTTAGGTGCGGACTTACACACCGGGGAGCTGTTTTTT. Full variable domain (remainder filled in from reference TRBV28 and TRBJ2-2): DVKVTQSSRYLVKRTGEKVFLECVQDMDHENMFWYRQDPGLGLRLIYFSYDVKMKEKGDIPEGYSVSREKKERFSLILESASTNQTSMYLCASSLGADLHTGELFFGEGSRLTVL.

The CDR3 reads CASSKDTDTQYF. CDR3 DNA sequence: TGCGCCAGCAGCAAAGATACAGATACGCAGTATTTT. The chain recombines TRBV10-1 with TRBJ2-3; D unresolved. Germline CDR1 WNHNN, CDR2 SYGVQD (reference sequence). The CDR3 is 12 amino acids. V was clipped by 6 bases and J by 3 bases, with 7 bases between them.

DNA of the CDR3: TGCAGCGTTGTACCCCAGGGAAGCTCCTACGAGCAGTACTTC. Translation: CSVVPQGSSYEQYF. The gene calls are TRBV29-1 and TRBJ2-7; the D gene is possibly TRBD1 (5 bases). Trimming removed 4 bases at V and 0 bases at J, with 13 bases between. Germline V gene lookup returns CDR1 SQVTM and CDR2 ANQGSEA. There are 14 residues in the CDR3.

CDR3 residues: CSAPGQGTAYEQYF. The CDR3 region has the DNA TGCAGTGCACCGGGACAGGGGACGGCCTACGAGCAGTACTTC. The chain couples TRBV20-1 to TRBJ2-7; 10 bases match TRBD1. The germline V gene has CDR1 DFQATT and CDR2 SNEGSKA (reference sequence). The trim removed 6 bases at V and 2 bases at J, leaving 7 bases unmatched. The CDR3 is 14 amino acids.

The chain has TRBV5-6 and TRBJ2-3; D unresolved. CDR3 length equals 15 residues. CDR1 SGHDT and CDR2 YYEEEE come from the germline V gene. Trimming cost V 7 bases and J 6 bases, with 21 bases left between them. Written as DNA, the CDR3 is TGTGCCAGCGGCTGGAGCTCAGAAAACACGGATACGCAGTATTTT. Translation: CASGWSSENTDTQYF.

This rearrangement joins TRBV14 to TRBJ1-1; D remains ambiguous. Germline CDR1 is SGHDN and CDR2 is FVKESK. This CDR3 is 12 amino acids long. V was cut by 4 bases and J by 5 bases, with 8 bases left in between. CDR3 sequence: CASSRWLTEAFF. The CDR3 DNA reads TGTGCCAGCAGCCGATGGTTAACTGAAGCTTTCTTT.

There are many counts of this clonotype. CDR3 in DNA: TGTGCCAGCAGCCAGGAGGGGGGAGCTAATGAAAAACTGTTTTTT. Translating it yields CASSQEGGANEKLFF. The chain links TRBV5-6 to TRBJ1-4, with D possibly TRBD1 on 6 matching bases. Germline loops: CDR1 SGHDT, CDR2 YYEEEE. Trimming took 4 bases from V and 3 from J, leaving 13 bases between them. This CDR3 contains 15 residues.

This clonotype was counted at least ten times. The chain recombines TRBV20-1 with TRBJ2-7, with 9 bases that match TRBD1. V lost 6 bases to trimming and J lost 4 bases; unmatched junction nucleotides: 13. Germline lookup yields CDR1 DFQATT and CDR2 SNEGSKA (reference sequence). The length of the CDR3 is 15 residues. This chain's CDR3 is CSAVRGGQGGYEQYF. CDR3 sequence (DNA): TGCAGTGCCGTCAGGGGGGGACAGGGAGGATACGAGCAGTACTTC.

This clonotype was recorded a few times. It may be a read error: a sequence one base away is much more abundant. The chain couples TRBV6-1 to TRBJ1-2; weak D call: TRBD1 (6 bases). V lost 8 bases and J 0 bases, leaving 19 bases between the germline ends. There are 16 residues in the CDR3. Germline values: CDR1 MNHNS, CDR2 SASEGT. The CDR3 is CASGSYRDNANYGYTF. The CDR3 DNA reads TGTGCCAGCGGATCTTATAGGGACAACGCTAACTATGGCTACACCTTC.